This TCR beta chain is drawn from a study of identical twins. TCRdb re-called the 5' RACE reads through MiXCR, storing one row per CDR3 protein. The table has under 500,000 distinct CDR3 sequences, over 11% seen once. J lost 3 bases, V lost 3 bases, and 9 bases had no gene match. The CDR3 totals 16 residues. Germline lookup yields CDR1 KGHSH and CDR2 LQKENI. These data were also filed under a second study, of yellow fever vaccine responses in identical twins.

Sequencing used CD4+ T cells sorted from blood. The source of this sequence is a woman between 18 and 29 years old in good health. J is TRBJ2-7 and V is TRBV18, with 9 bases aligning to TRBD1. DNA for the CDR3: TGTGCCAGCTCACCTCAAAGGACAGGGGAGGACTACGAGCAGTACTTC. This codes for CASSPQRTGEDYEQYF.